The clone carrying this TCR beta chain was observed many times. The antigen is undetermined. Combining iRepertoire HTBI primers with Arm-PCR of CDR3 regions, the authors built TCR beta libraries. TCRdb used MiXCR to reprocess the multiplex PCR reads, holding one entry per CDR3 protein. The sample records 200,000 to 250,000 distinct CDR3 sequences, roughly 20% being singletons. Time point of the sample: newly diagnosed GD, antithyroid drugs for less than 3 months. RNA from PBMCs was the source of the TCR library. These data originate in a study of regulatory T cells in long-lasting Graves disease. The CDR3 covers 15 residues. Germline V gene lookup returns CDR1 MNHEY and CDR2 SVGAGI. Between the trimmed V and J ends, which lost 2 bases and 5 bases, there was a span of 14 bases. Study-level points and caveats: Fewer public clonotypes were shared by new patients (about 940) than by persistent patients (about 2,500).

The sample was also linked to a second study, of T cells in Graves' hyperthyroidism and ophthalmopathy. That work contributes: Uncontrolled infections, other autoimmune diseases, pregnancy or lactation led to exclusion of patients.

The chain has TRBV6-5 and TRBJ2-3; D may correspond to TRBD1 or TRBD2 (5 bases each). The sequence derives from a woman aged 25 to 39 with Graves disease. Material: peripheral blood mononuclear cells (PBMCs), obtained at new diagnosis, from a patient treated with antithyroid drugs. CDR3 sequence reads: CASSYEGSGRDTQYF. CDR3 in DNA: TGTGCCAGCAGTTACGAGGGGTCGGGCAGAGATACGCAGTATTTT.